This paragraph covers one TCR beta chain sequence. Its antigen remains unknown. This sample stems from a study of cytomegalovirus exposure and HLA in healthy donors. Findings and caveats of the study: The authors considered a cluster of highly shared sequence variants likely to be a sequencing artifact. The authors listed about 170 TCR beta chains as cytomegalovirus-associated. Previous analysis showed most TCR beta V segments were productive about 90% or about 30% of the time.

A multiplex PCR was run with 60 Vbeta primers and 13 Jbeta primers. Per the authors' pipeline: Later, an analysis found 65 million to 85 million unique TCR beta chains, and about 10 million of these were shared. Here immunoSEQ multiplex PCR was the method, and the copy in TCRdb shows in-frame clones only, minus some. That table supplies the V and J calls and clone size; D and trimming were determined from the DNA. The table has 100,000 to 150,000 clones, around four fifths seen once. The sequenced sample consisted of PBMCs. The source is a man aged 40-50 years in good health and CMV-seronegative.

The CDR3 loop is CAWRGDRVSEKLFF. CDR3 bases: TGTGCCTGGAGGGGGGACAGGGTCTCTGAAAAACTGTTTTTT. The genes are TRBV30 and TRBJ1-4; 9 nucleotides line up with TRBD1. There are 14 residues in the CDR3. The V segment lost 3 bases and the J segment 7 bases; nucleotides outside the gene matches: 6. Germline values: CDR1 GTSNPN, CDR2 SVGIG (reference sequence). Supplemented by reference TRBV30 and TRBJ1-4, the full variable domain reads SQTIHQWPATLVQPVGSPLSLECTVEGTSNPNLYWYRQAAGRGLQLLFYSVGIGQISSEVPQNLSASRPQDRQFILSSKKLLLSDSGFYLCAWRGDRVSEKLFFGSGTQLSVL.